The 4 T cell receptor beta chains below were found in one sample sequenced in a study of blood T cell repertoires in COVID-19. TCRdb keeps only in-frame clones here, not all; method: immunoSEQ multiplex PCR. The sample includes about 300,000 clones, under 90% of them seen just once. The sample comprised PBMCs or T cells enriched from blood (not recorded which). These receptors were taken from a young man who had recovered from COVID-19.

The rearrangement uses TRBV4-2 and TRBJ2-7; TRBD2 matches 10 bases. Germline V gene data show CDR1 as LGHNA and CDR2 as YNFKEQ. The trim removed 1 base at V and 4 bases at J, leaving 4 bases unmatched. The CDR3 runs 15 residues. In DNA form, the CDR3 reads TGTGCCAGCAGCCAAGCCCTGACTAGCGGGTACGAGCAGTACTTC. Translating gives CASSQALTSGYEQYF.

The chain carries TRBV3-1 (or the pseudogene TRBV3-2) and TRBJ1-4, with TRBD1 identical over 7 bases. V was pared by 3 bases and J by 0 bases, with 10 bases of the junction left unmatched. The germline CDR1 and CDR2 sequences are LGHDT and YNNKEL (reference sequence). This CDR3 is 18 amino acids long. CDR3 amino acids: CASSQSRDRRATNEKLFF. The DNA of the CDR3 is TGTGCCAGCAGCCAGAGCCGGGACAGAAGAGCAACTAATGAAAAACTGTTTTTT.

The chain combines TRBV27 with TRBJ2-3; 7 bases fit TRBD1. Germline assignment: CDR1 MNHEY and CDR2 SMNVEV (reference sequence). V lost 5 bases and J lost 4; bases outside the gene matches: 9. CDR3 length: 15 residues. CDR3 nucleotide sequence: TGTGCCAGCAGTCTCTACGACAGGGCTTCAGATACGCAGTATTTT. It yields the protein CASSLYDRASDTQYF.

J is TRBJ2-7 and V is TRBV2; 7 nucleotides match TRBD1. The germline V gene encodes CDR1 SNHLY and CDR2 FYNNEI. The CDR3 has 12 residues. Unmatched junction bases numbered 4, after V lost 4 bases and J lost 7 bases. In DNA, the CDR3 is TGTGCCAGCAGTGGAGGGGGCGGGGAGCAGTACTTC. Translation gives CASSGGGGEQYF.